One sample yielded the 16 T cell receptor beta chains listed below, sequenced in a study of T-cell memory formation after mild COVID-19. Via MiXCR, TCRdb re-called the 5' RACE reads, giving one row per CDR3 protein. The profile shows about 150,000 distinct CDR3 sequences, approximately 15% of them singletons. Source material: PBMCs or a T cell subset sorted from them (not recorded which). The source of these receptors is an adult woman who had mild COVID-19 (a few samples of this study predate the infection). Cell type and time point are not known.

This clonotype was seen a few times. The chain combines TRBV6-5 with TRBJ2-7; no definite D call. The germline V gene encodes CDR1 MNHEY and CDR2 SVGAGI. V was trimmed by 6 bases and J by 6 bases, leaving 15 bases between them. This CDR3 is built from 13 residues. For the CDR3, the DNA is TGTGCCAGCAGCCTCCCTGGTGTTGGCGAGCAGTACTTC. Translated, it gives CASSLPGVGEQYF.

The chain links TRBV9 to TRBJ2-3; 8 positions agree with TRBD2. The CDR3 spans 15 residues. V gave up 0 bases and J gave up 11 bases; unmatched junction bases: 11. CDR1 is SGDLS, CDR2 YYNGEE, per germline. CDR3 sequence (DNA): TGTGCCAGCAGCGTAGAAGGAGCGGGAGAGGGTATGCAGTATTTT. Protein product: CASSVEGAGEGMQYF.

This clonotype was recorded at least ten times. DNA for the CDR3: TGCAGTGCTAGACCTCCCCTAGCGGGAAAGAGCTCCTACGAGCAGTACTTC. Translating it yields CSARPPLAGKSSYEQYF. V gene TRBV20-1 combines with J gene TRBJ2-7, with 9 bases lining up with TRBD2. Germline lookup yields CDR1 DFQATT and CDR2 SNEGSKA (reference sequence). The CDR3 spans 17 residues. The trim removed 2 bases at V and 0 bases at J, leaving 11 bases unmatched.

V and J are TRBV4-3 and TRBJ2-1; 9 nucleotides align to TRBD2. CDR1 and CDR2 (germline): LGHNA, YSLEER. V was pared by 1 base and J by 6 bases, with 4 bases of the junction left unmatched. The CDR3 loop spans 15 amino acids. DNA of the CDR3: TGCGCCAGCAGCCAAGCTAGCGGGGCCCTCAATGAGCAGTTCTTC. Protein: CASSQASGALNEQFF.

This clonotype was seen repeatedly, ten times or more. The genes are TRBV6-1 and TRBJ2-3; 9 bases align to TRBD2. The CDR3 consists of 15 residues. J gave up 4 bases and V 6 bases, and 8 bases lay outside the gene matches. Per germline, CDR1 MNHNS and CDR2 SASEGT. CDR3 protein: CASRALSGGSDTQYF. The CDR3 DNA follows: TGTGCCAGCAGAGCTCTTAGCGGGGGCTCAGATACGCAGTATTTT.

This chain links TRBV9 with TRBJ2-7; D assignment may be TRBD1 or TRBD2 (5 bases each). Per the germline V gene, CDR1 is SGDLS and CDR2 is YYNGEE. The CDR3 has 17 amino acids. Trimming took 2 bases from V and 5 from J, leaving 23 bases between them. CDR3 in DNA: TGTGCCAGCAGCGTTTCTCTCCTCGGGGCCTCCCGGAACGAGCAGTACTTC. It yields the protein CASSVSLLGASRNEQYF. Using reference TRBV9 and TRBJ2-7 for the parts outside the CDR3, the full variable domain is DSGVTQTPKHLITATGQRVTLRCSPRSGDLSVYWYQQSLDQGLQFLIQYYNGEERAKGNILERFSAQQFPDLHSELNLSSLELGDSALYFCASSVSLLGASRNEQYFGPGTRLTVT.

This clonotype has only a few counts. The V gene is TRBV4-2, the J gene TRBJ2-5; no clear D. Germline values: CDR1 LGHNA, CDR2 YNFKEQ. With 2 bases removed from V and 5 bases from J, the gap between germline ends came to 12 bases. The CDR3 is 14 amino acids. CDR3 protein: CASSQSLGRETQYF. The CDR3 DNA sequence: TGTGCCAGCAGCCAATCGCTAGGCCGGGAGACCCAGTACTTC.

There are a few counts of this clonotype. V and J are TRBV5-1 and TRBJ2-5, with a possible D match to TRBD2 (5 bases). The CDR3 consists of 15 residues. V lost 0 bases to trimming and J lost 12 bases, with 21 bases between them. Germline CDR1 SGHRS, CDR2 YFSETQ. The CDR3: CASSLERGSGGSEYF. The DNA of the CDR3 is TGCGCCAGCAGCTTGGAAAGAGGGTCGGGTGGTTCGGAGTACTTC.

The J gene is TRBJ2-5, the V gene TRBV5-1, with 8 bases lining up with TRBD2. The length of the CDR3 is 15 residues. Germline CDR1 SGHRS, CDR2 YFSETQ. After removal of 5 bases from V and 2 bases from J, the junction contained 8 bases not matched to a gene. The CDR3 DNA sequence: TGCGCCAGCAGTGCAGCGGGGGCGCCACAAGAGACCCAGTACTTC. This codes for CASSAAGAPQETQYF. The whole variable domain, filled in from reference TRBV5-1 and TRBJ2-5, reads KAGVTQTPRYLIKTRGQQVTLSCSPISGHRSVSWYQQTPGQGLQFLFEYFSETQRNKGNFPGRFSGRQFSNSRSEMNVSTLELGDSALYLCASSAAGAPQETQYFGPGTRLLVL.

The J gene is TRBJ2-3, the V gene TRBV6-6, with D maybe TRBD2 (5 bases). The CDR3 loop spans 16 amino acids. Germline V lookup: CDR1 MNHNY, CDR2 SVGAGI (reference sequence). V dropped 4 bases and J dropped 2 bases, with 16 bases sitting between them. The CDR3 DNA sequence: TGTGCCAGCAGTTCCCCCGCGGGTCTAAACACAGATACGCAGTATTTT. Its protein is CASSSPAGLNTDTQYF.

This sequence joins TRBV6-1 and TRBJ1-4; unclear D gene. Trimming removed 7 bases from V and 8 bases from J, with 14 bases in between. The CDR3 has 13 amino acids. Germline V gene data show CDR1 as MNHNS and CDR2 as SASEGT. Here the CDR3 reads CASTAWGGEKLFF. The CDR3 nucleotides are TGTGCCAGCACTGCCTGGGGAGGAGAAAAACTGTTTTTT.

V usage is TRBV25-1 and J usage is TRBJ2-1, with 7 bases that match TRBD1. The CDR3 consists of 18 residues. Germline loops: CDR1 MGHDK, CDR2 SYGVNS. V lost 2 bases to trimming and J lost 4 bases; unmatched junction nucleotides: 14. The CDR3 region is CASSEQINRDRKYNEQFF. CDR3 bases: TGTGCCAGCAGTGAACAGATAAACCGGGACAGAAAATACAATGAGCAGTTCTTC.

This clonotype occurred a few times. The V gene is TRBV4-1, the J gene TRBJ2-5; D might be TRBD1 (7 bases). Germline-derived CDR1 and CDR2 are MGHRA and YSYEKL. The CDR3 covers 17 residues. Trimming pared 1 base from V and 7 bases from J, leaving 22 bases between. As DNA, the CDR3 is TGCGCCAGCAGCCAAGGGGGGATCAGGGGGGCTTCGGTGACCCAGTACTTC. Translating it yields CASSQGGIRGASVTQYF.

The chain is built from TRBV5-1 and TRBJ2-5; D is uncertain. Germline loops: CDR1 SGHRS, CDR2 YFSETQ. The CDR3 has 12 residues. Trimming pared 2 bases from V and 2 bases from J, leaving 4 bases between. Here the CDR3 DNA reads TGCGCCAGCAGCTTCAAACAAGAGACCCAGTACTTC. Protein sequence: CASSFKQETQYF.

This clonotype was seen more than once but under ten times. The CDR3: CASSPNRGSNTEAFF. DNA of the CDR3: TGTGCCAGCAGCCCAAACAGGGGGTCGAACACTGAAGCTTTCTTT. V gene TRBV4-2 combines with J gene TRBJ1-1, with 8 positions matching TRBD1. Trimming at V came to 4 bases and at J to 1 base, leaving 5 bases not matched to a gene. This CDR3 comprises 15 residues. Germline V lookup: CDR1 LGHNA, CDR2 YNFKEQ.

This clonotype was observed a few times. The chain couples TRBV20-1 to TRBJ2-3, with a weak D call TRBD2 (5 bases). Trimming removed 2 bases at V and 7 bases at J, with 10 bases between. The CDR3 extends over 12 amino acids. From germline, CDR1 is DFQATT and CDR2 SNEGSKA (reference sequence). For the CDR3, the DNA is TGCAGTGCTAGACTGAGGGAAAATACGCAGTATTTT. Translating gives CSARLRENTQYF.